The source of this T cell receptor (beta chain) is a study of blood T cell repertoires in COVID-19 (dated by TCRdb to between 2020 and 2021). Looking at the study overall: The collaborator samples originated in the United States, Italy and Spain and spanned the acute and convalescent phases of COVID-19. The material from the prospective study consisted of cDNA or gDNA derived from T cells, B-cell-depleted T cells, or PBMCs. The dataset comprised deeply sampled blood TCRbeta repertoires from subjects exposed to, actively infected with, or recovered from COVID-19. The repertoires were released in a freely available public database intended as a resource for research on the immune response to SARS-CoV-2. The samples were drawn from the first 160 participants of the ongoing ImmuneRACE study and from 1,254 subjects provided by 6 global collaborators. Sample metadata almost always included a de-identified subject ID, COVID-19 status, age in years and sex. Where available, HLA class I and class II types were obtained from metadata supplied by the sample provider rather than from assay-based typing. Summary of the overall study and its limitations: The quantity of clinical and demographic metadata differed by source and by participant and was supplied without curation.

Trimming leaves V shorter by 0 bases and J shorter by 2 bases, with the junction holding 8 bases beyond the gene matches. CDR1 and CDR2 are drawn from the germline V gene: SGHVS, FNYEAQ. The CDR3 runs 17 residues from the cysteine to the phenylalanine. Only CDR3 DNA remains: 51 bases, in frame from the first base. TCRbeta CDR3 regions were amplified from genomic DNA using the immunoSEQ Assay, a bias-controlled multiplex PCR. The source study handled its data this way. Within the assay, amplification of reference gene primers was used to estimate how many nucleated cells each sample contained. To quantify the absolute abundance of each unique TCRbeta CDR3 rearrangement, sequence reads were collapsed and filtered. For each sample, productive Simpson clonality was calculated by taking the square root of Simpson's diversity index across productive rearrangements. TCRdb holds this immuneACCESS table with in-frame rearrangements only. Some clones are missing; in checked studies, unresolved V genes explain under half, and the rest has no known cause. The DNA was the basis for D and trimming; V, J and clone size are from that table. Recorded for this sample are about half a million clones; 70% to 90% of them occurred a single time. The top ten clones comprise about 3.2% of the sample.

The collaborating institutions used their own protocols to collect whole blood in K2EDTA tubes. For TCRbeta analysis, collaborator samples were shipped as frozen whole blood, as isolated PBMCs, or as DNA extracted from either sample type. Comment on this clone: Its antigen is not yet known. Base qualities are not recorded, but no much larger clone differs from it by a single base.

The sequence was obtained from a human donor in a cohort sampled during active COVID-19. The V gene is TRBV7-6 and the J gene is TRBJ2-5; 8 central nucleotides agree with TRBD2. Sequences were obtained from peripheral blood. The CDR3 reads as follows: CASSLAVGSGEQETQYF. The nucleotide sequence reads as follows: TGTGCCAGCAGCTTAGCGGTGGGTAGCGGGGAGCAAGAGACCCAGTACTTC.